The 31 T cell receptor beta chains below come from one sample, sequenced in a study of cytomegalovirus exposure and HLA in healthy donors. It was with 60 Vbeta and 13 Jbeta primers that the PCR ran. Only in-frame clones appear in the TCRdb table, and some are missing; sequencing was by immunoSEQ multiplex PCR. The sample holds more than 95,000 clones, around 9.1% seen once. The sequenced material came from PBMCs. Receptors were obtained from a man aged 40-50 years in good health and CMV-seropositive.

V and J are TRBV6-1 and TRBJ1-3, with no clear D. V was shortened by 3 bases and J by 0 bases, with 9 bases between the two germline ends. This CDR3 is 15 amino acids long. Per germline, CDR1 MNHNS and CDR2 SASEGT. The CDR3 DNA follows: TGTGCCAGCAGTGAGCTCGGGAACTCTGGAAACACCATATATTTT. This gives the protein CASSELGNSGNTIYF.

V usage is TRBV7-9 and J usage is TRBJ1-1; 8 nucleotides line up with TRBD1. Looked up from germline, CDR1 is SEHNR and CDR2 is FQNEAQ (reference sequence). CDR3 length: 16 amino acids. V dropped 5 bases and J dropped 1; count of bases not matched to a gene: 9. CDR3 sequence: CASSHGDRPANTEAFF. The CDR3 DNA reads as TGTGCCAGCAGCCATGGGGACAGGCCAGCGAACACTGAAGCTTTCTTT.

A few counts support this clone. The rearrangement joins TRBV6-5 to TRBJ2-3; 13 nucleotides agree with TRBD2. The CDR3 runs 15 residues. V gave up 10 bases and J gave up 6 bases; unmatched junction bases: 10. Germline CDR1 MNHEY, CDR2 SVGAGI. CDR3 sequence (DNA): TGTGCCACCCGGACTAGCGGGAGTTCCGGCGATACGCAGTATTTT. Translation gives CATRTSGSSGDTQYF.

This chain joins TRBV13 and TRBJ2-1, with 8 nucleotides matching TRBD2. Unmatched junction bases numbered 13, after V lost 5 bases and J lost 7 bases. The CDR3 totals 16 residues. The germline gives CDR1 PRHDT, CDR2 FYEKMQ (reference sequence). In DNA, the CDR3 is TGTGCCAGCAGCCCGCTGTTGGTAGCGGGAATAAATGAGCAGTTCTTC. It specifies CASSPLLVAGINEQFF. The whole variable domain, remainder taken from reference TRBV13 and TRBJ2-1, is AAGVIQSPRHLIKEKRETATLKCYPIPRHDTVYWYQQGPGQDPQFLISFYEKMQSDKGSIPDRFSAQQFSDYHSELNMSSLELGDSALYFCASSPLLVAGINEQFFGPGTRLTVL.

This clone was counted at least ten times. The chain carries TRBV10-3 and TRBJ2-3; D gene uncertain. This CDR3 comprises 14 residues. The ends were cut back, 3 bases at V and 8 bases at J, with 15 bases in the middle. The germline CDR1 and CDR2 sequences are ENHRY and SYGVKD. The CDR3, as DNA: TGTGCCATCAGTGACACCCGCAGAGGAGCTACGCAGTATTTT. Residues: CAISDTRRGATQYF.

V gene TRBV2 combines with J gene TRBJ1-3; 7 bases match TRBD1. This CDR3 spans 15 amino acids. CDR1 and CDR2 from the germline V gene are SNHLY and FYNNEI. With 6 bases clipped from V and 1 base from J, the junction kept 6 bases outside the gene matches. This chain's CDR3 is CASSQLTGSGNTIYF. The DNA for the CDR3 is TGTGCCAGCAGCCAACTGACAGGGTCTGGAAACACCATATATTTT.

The chain combines TRBV7-3 with TRBJ2-5, with D possibly matching TRBD1 (5 bases). TRBJ2-7 explains the end of the DNA better; the J call may be wrong. Germline V CDR1 and CDR2: SGHTA, FQGTGA. The CDR3 covers 13 residues. The CDR3 reads CASSSGLGYEQYF. The CDR3, as DNA: TGTGCCAGCAGCTCAGGGCTGGGCTACGAGCAGTACTTC.

V gene TRBV6-5 combines with J gene TRBJ2-5; D perhaps matches TRBD2 (5 bases). The CDR3 contains 12 residues. Germline-derived CDR1 and CDR2 are MNHEY and SVGAGI. With 6 bases removed from V and 7 bases from J, the gap between germline ends came to 12 bases. The CDR3 coding sequence is TGTGCCAGCAGCTGGGGTGAGGGGACCCAGTACTTC. It specifies CASSWGEGTQYF.

This clone was seen more than once but under ten times. CDR3 coding DNA: TGTGCCAGCAGCTCGAGCCGGGACAGCCTCTACGAGCAGTACTTC. Protein sequence: CASSSSRDSLYEQYF. The chain is built from TRBV7-2 and TRBJ2-7, with TRBD1 matching 7 bases. In germline, CDR1 is SGHTA, CDR2 FQGNSA. This CDR3 spans 15 amino acids. J gave up 3 bases and V 4 bases, and 9 bases lay outside the gene matches. The variable domain in full, with the rest retrieved from reference TRBV7-2 and TRBJ2-7, is GAGVSQSPSNKVTEKGKDVELRCDPISGHTALYWYRQSLGQGLEFLIYFQGNSAPDKSGLPSDRFSAERTGGSVSTLTIQRTQQEDSAVYLCASSSSRDSLYEQYFGPGTRLTVT.

The chain combines TRBV19 with TRBJ1-1, with D perhaps matching TRBD1 (5 bases). The length of the CDR3 is 14 residues. V was shortened by 3 bases and J by 8 bases, with 16 bases between the two germline ends. CDR1 and CDR2 from the germline V gene are LNHDA and SQIVND (reference sequence). CDR3 in DNA: TGTGCCAGTAGTATGAGGCCAGGGTGGTGGGAAGCTTTCTTT. This gives the protein CASSMRPGWWEAFF.

This chain links TRBV7-3 with TRBJ2-5; tentatively, D is TRBD2 (5 bases). This CDR3 region has 15 residues. Per germline, CDR1 SGHTA and CDR2 FQGTGA. V gave up 1 base and J gave up 3 bases, with 12 bases separating them. In DNA, the CDR3 is TGTGCCAGCAGCTTAATGGCTGGTAGCGAAGAGACCCAGTACTTC. It specifies CASSLMAGSEETQYF.

This clone was seen a handful of times. The chain links TRBV6-1 to TRBJ1-1; the match to TRBD1 covers 9 bases. V lost 0 bases, J lost 6 bases, and 8 bases stayed unmatched. CDR1 MNHNS and CDR2 SASEGT come from the germline V gene. The CDR3 is 16 residues long. The CDR3 nucleotides are TGTGCCAGCAGTGAAGCGCTAGGGACAGGGTTCGCTGAAGCTTTCTTT. Its protein product is CASSEALGTGFAEAFF.

This chain connects TRBV5-1 to TRBJ2-6; D is unclear. CDR3 size: 14 residues. CDR1 is SGHRS and CDR2 is YFSETQ in the germline V gene. Trimming cost V 0 bases and J 3 bases, with 4 bases left between them. The CDR3 DNA follows: TGCGCCAGCAGCTTGGCCATTGGGGCCAACGTCCTGACTTTC. It yields the protein CASSLAIGANVLTF.

The J gene is TRBJ2-7, the V gene TRBV4-3; a weak D match, TRBD2 (5 bases). The length of the CDR3 is 17 residues. CDR1 LGHNA and CDR2 YSLEER come from the germline V gene. The V end was cut by 0 bases, the J end by 5 bases, with 20 bases between. The CDR3 nucleotides are TGCGCCAGCAGCCAAGAGGTGGTGGGTGGGAGTATCAACGAGCAGTACTTC. It specifies CASSQEVVGGSINEQYF.

In its sample, this clone was seen once. The chain recombines TRBV7-2 with TRBJ2-2; TRBD2 matches at 11 bases. There are 18 residues in the CDR3. After removal of 1 base from V and 1 base from J, the junction contained 5 bases not matched to a gene. Looked up from germline, CDR1 is SGHTA and CDR2 is FQGNSA. CDR3: CASSLEVLAGVNTGELFF. CDR3 sequence (DNA): TGTGCCAGCAGCTTAGAGGTACTAGCGGGAGTGAACACCGGGGAGCTGTTTTTT.

This clone was observed a few times. The CDR3 DNA follows: TGTGCCAGCAGTTCCCTTGGGACTAGCGTCAATGAGCAGTTCTTC. Translated, it gives CASSSLGTSVNEQFF. The chain has TRBV27 and TRBJ2-1, with 10 bases that match TRBD2. Germline CDR1 MNHEY, CDR2 SMNVEV (reference sequence). The CDR3 sequence is 15 residues long. After removal of 4 bases from V and 6 bases from J, the junction contained 6 bases not matched to a gene.

The sample holds a few counts of this clone. The genes are TRBV6-5 and TRBJ2-1, with 9 nucleotides matching TRBD2. The length of the CDR3 is 15 residues. The germline V gene encodes CDR1 MNHEY and CDR2 SVGAGI. The V gene end was trimmed by 2 bases and the J gene end by 7 bases; junction bases not matched to a gene: 6. This CDR3 reads CASSYGGRATNEQFF. CDR3 nucleotides: TGTGCCAGCAGTTACGGCGGGAGGGCCACGAATGAGCAGTTCTTC.

This clone was seen more than once but under ten times. This chain uses TRBV7-3 with TRBJ2-2; 8 nucleotides line up with TRBD1. V shed 5 bases, J shed 4 bases, and the junction held 3 bases outside the gene matches. The length of the CDR3 is 14 residues. CDR1 is SGHTA and CDR2 is FQGTGA in the germline V gene. CDR3 nucleotides: TGTGCCAGCAGCCAGGGGGCGAGCACCGGGGAGCTGTTTTTT. Its translation is CASSQGASTGELFF.

This clone was seen a few times. The chain has TRBV6-1 and TRBJ2-7; 8 nucleotides agree with TRBD2. CDR1 and CDR2 (germline): MNHNS, SASEGT. With 4 bases clipped from V and 3 bases from J, the junction kept 8 bases outside the gene matches. The CDR3 is 15 residues long. The DNA for the CDR3 is TGTGCCAGCAGTGTACTAGCGGACGGTGGCTACGAGCAGTACTTC. Its translation: CASSVLADGGYEQYF.

This chain connects TRBV28 to TRBJ1-1; tentative D call: TRBD1 (6 bases). Germline-derived CDR1 and CDR2 are MDHEN and SYDVKM. CDR3 length equals 16 residues. V was cut by 4 bases and J by 1 base, with 16 bases left in between. CDR3 nucleotides: TGTGCCAGCAGTTCCTGGGGCAGGGGCTGGAACACTGAAGCTTTCTTT. Translating gives CASSSWGRGWNTEAFF.

The V and J genes are TRBV6-1 and TRBJ2-7; a possible D gene is TRBD1 (5 bases). This CDR3 has 15 amino acids. Germline-derived CDR1 and CDR2 are MNHNS and SASEGT. Trimming stripped 2 bases from V and 0 bases from J, with 11 bases between. CDR3 nucleotides: TGTGCCAGCAGTGAACCAGGGCGTCGCTCCTACGAGCAGTACTTC. Translating it yields CASSEPGRRSYEQYF.

The table lists this clone with a few counts. The CDR3 is CASSHQVFDTEAFF. The DNA of the CDR3 is TGTGCCAGCAGCCATCAGGTATTTGATACTGAAGCTTTCTTT. The chain carries TRBV14 and TRBJ1-1; D unresolved. There are 14 residues in the CDR3. CDR1 is SGHDN and CDR2 is FVKESK in the germline V gene. Trimming stripped 3 bases from V and 5 bases from J, with 13 bases between.

This clone came up a few times. The rearrangement links TRBV4-3 to TRBJ2-5, with TRBD2 as a possible D gene (6 bases). The CDR3 spans 17 residues. The germline V gene has CDR1 LGHNA and CDR2 YSLEER. V was cut by 0 bases and J by 2 bases, with 16 bases left in between. CDR3 nucleotide sequence: TGCGCCAGCAGCCAAGATTGGGGGAGGCGATTACAAGAGACCCAGTACTTC. Translating gives CASSQDWGRRLQETQYF.

This sequence joins TRBV30 and TRBJ1-1; D possibly corresponds to TRBD1 (5 bases). The CDR3 is 13 residues long. V lost 3 bases and J lost 1, with 9 bases in between. Germline V CDR1 and CDR2: GTSNPN, SVGIG (reference sequence). CDR3 DNA: TGTGCCTGGAGAAGACAGCCGAACACTGAAGCTTTCTTT. Protein product: CAWRRQPNTEAFF.

The V call is TRBV6-5, the J call TRBJ1-6; 7 bases are a match to TRBD1. CDR3 length equals 15 residues. Germline-derived CDR1 and CDR2 are MNHEY and SVGAGI. Trimming removed 2 bases from V and 8 bases from J; junction bases left unmatched: 6. CDR3 amino acids: CASSYRGRRDSPLHF. The CDR3 nucleotides read TGTGCCAGCAGTTACAGGGGGCGGCGGGATTCACCCCTCCACTTT.

The chain has TRBV29-1 and TRBJ2-4, with a weak D call TRBD1 (6 bases). Germline CDR1 is SQVTM and CDR2 is ANQGSEA. CDR3 length: 11 residues. Trimming took 6 bases from V and 5 from J, leaving 8 bases between them. The chain's CDR3 is CSVSGENIQYF. The CDR3 DNA sequence: TGCAGCGTGTCAGGGGAAAACATTCAGTACTTC.

This clone was seen only a few times. The chain links TRBV14 to TRBJ1-1; 7 bases agree with TRBD1. CDR3 length equals 15 residues. The V gene's germline CDR1 is SGHDN and CDR2 FVKESK. V dropped 4 bases and J dropped 0; count of bases not matched to a gene: 5. Here the CDR3 reads CASSPKGGMNTEAFF. The CDR3 coding sequence is TGTGCCAGCAGCCCAAAAGGGGGCATGAACACTGAAGCTTTCTTT.

This rearrangement joins TRBV27 to TRBJ2-3; D is perhaps TRBD1 (6 bases). From germline, CDR1 is MNHEY and CDR2 SMNVEV (reference sequence). The ends were cut back, 6 bases at V and 2 bases at J, with 15 bases in the middle. CDR3 size: 15 residues. For the CDR3, the DNA is TGTGCCAGCAGGACCCCTGGGGGCCCCACAGATACGCAGTATTTT. It is translated as CASRTPGGPTDTQYF.

This clone was found a few times. This chain uses TRBV6-1 with TRBJ2-6; D is undetermined. In germline, CDR1 is MNHNS, CDR2 SASEGT. The length of the CDR3 is 13 residues. Deletions cut 9 bases from V and 0 bases from J, with 6 bases between. CDR3 DNA sequence: TGTGCCAGTTCGAGCTCTGGGGCCAACGTCCTGACTTTC. This sequence encodes CASSSSGANVLTF.

This clone was recorded a few times. The CDR3 DNA reads as TGTGCCAGCAGTGACCAACGACTAGCGGGAAGCAATGAGCAGTTCTTC. It yields the protein CASSDQRLAGSNEQFF. The V call is TRBV2, the J call TRBJ2-1; 11 bases agree with TRBD2. The CDR3 is 16 residues long. The junction had 7 bases not matched to a gene; V was cut back by 3 bases and J by 6 bases. Germline CDR1 is SNHLY and CDR2 is FYNNEI.

The chain is built from TRBV5-1 and TRBJ2-7; the D gene is possibly TRBD2 (6 bases). The CDR3 sequence is 15 residues long. Trimming left V 4 bases short and J 2 bases short, with 16 bases between. CDR1 and CDR2 from the germline V gene are SGHRS and YFSETQ. In nucleotides, the CDR3 is TGCGCCAGCAGCCCTGGCGGGAAAGGTCCCTACGAGCAGTACTTC. This sequence encodes CASSPGGKGPYEQYF.